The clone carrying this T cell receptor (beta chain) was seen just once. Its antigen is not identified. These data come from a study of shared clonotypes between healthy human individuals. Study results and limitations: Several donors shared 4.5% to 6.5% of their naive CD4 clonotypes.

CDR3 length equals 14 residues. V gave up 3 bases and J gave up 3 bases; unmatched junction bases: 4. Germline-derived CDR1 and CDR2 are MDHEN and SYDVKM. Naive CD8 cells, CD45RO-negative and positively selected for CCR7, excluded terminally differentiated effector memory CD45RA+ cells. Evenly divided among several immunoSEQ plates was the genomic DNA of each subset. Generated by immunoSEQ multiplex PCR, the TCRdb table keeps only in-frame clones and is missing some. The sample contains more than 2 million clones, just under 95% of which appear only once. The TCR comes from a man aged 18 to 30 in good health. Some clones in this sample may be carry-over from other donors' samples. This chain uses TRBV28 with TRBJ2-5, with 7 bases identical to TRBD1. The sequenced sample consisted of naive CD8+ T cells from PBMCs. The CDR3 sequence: CASSFLGGEETQYF. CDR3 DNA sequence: TGTGCCAGCAGTTTCTTAGGGGGCGAAGAGACCCAGTACTTC.